These 21 T cell receptor beta chains share one sample of origin, sequenced in a study of vaccination and CD4 T cells after COVID-19. Their antigens remain unidentified. Sequencing of cultured CD4+ T cell DNA used the Oncomine TCR Beta short-read assay. TCRdb re-called the PCR reads with MiXCR, one entry per CDR3 protein. In the table there are about 18,000 distinct CDR3 sequences, over 75% of which are singletons. As to treatment: approximately nine-day PBMC culture with coronavirus spike peptide pools or control peptides (ViraFEST assay). The material sequenced was CD4+ T cells from blood, cultured in vitro, taken after SARS-CoV-2 vaccination. All receptors come from a human donor who received a COVID-19 vaccine.

This rearrangement joins TRBV20-1 to TRBJ2-3, with TRBD1 matching 8 bases. The germline CDR1 and CDR2 sequences are DFQATT and SNEGSKA (reference sequence). V shed 1 base, J shed 1 base, and the junction held 1 base outside the gene matches. The CDR3 runs to 14 residues. Here the CDR3 reads CSARADRGTDTQYF. In DNA form, the CDR3 reads TGCAGTGCTAGAGCGGACAGGGGCACAGATACGCAGTATTTT.

V is TRBV7-8 and J is TRBJ1-2, with 7 bases that match TRBD1. The CDR3 contains 13 residues. J lost 8 bases, V lost 3 bases, and 6 bases had no gene match. CDR1 is SGHVS and CDR2 is FQNEAQ in the germline V gene. The CDR3 loop is CASSFEGAGGYTF. CDR3 sequence (DNA): TGTGCCAGCAGCTTCGAGGGGGCAGGGGGCTACACCTTC.

The genes are TRBV12-3 or TRBV12-4 and TRBJ1-6; D is ambiguous. V gave up 6 bases and J gave up 8 bases, with 14 bases separating them. The length of the CDR3 is 14 residues. The CDR3 DNA sequence: TGTGCCAGCAGCCGACGCGGGATGGATTCACCCCTCCACTTT. Residues: CASSRRGMDSPLHF.

The V call is TRBV5-4, the J call TRBJ1-5; D uncertain. Trimming stripped 7 bases from V and 0 bases from J, with 8 bases between. The CDR3 covers 13 residues. Germline lookup yields CDR1 SGHNT and CDR2 YYREEE (reference sequence). CDR3 in amino acids: CASDIYSNQPQHF. CDR3 nucleotides: TGTGCCAGCGATATTTATAGCAATCAGCCCCAGCATTTT.

The V call is TRBV29-1, the J call TRBJ1-2; 7 nucleotides match TRBD1. The CDR3 contains 11 residues. J was trimmed by 6 bases and V by 7 bases; bases with no gene match: 5. CDR1 is SQVTM and CDR2 is ANQGSEA in the germline V gene. The chain's CDR3 is CSASTGNGYTF. CDR3 coding DNA: TGCAGCGCATCGACAGGGAATGGCTACACCTTC.

The rearrangement uses TRBV7-9 and TRBJ2-7; D uncertain. The V gene lost 5 bases and the J gene lost 2 bases, with 13 bases spanning the gap. CDR1 and CDR2 (germline): SEHNR, FQNEAQ (reference sequence). The CDR3 runs to 14 residues. The CDR3: CASSARKAPYEQYF. The CDR3, as DNA: TGTGCCAGCAGCGCAAGGAAGGCTCCCTACGAGCAGTACTTC.

The V and J genes are TRBV12-3 or TRBV12-4 and TRBJ2-5, with 11 bases that match TRBD2. The V gene end was trimmed by 2 bases and the J gene end by 5 bases; junction bases not matched to a gene: 1. The CDR3 is 14 amino acids. The DNA for the CDR3 is TGTGCCAGCAGTTTAAGACTAGCGGGGGAGACCCAGTACTTC. Protein product: CASSLRLAGETQYF.

The CDR3 DNA sequence: TGTGCCAGCAGCTTAGGGGTAGTGAAGCGGGGGACCGGGGAGCTGTTTTTT. Translation gives CASSLGVVKRGTGELFF. The V call is TRBV7-8, the J call TRBJ2-2; 8 nucleotides agree with TRBD2. From germline, CDR1 is SGHVS and CDR2 FQNEAQ. CDR3 length: 17 amino acids. With 1 base clipped from V and 5 bases from J, the junction kept 9 bases outside the gene matches.

The rearrangement uses TRBV20-1 and TRBJ2-5, with TRBD2 identical over 7 bases. This CDR3 is 13 amino acids long. Germline CDR1 reads DFQATT; CDR2 reads SNEGSKA (reference sequence). The trim removed 3 bases at V and 5 bases at J, leaving 6 bases unmatched. DNA for the CDR3: TGCAGTGCTAGGAGCTTGGGGGGGGAGACCCAGTACTTC. It codes for CSARSLGGETQYF.

The V gene is TRBV7-2, the J gene TRBJ1-1; D is possibly TRBD1 (6 bases). The CDR3 runs to 13 residues. CDR1 and CDR2 from the germline V gene are SGHTA and FQGNSA. Trimming cost V 1 base and J 11 bases, with 14 bases left between them. In DNA, the CDR3 is TGTGCCAGCAGCTTAGTGTCCCCCCAGGGGGCTTTCTTT. It translates to CASSLVSPQGAFF.

The chain recombines TRBV2 with TRBJ2-1, with D maybe TRBD1 (6 bases). The germline gives CDR1 SNHLY, CDR2 FYNNEI. This CDR3 comprises 14 residues. Deletions cut 4 bases from V and 3 bases from J, with 10 bases between. CDR3 coding DNA: TGTGCCAGCAGTGGGCAGGGGTTCTACAATGAGCAGTTCTTC. Translated, it gives CASSGQGFYNEQFF.

The chain is built from TRBV7-8 and TRBJ1-3; TRBD1 matches 7 bases. The germline gives CDR1 SGHVS, CDR2 FQNEAQ. V gave up 5 bases and J gave up 0 bases; unmatched junction bases: 7. The CDR3 runs to 16 residues. The CDR3 sequence is CASSPRQGSSGNTIYF. CDR3 nucleotide sequence: TGTGCCAGCAGCCCCAGACAGGGAAGCTCTGGAAACACCATATATTTT.

V gene TRBV12-3 or TRBV12-4 combines with J gene TRBJ1-5, with a possible D match to TRBD1 (5 bases). V lost 5 bases, J lost 4 bases, and 18 bases lay in between. CDR3 length equals 16 residues. DNA of the CDR3: TGTGCCAGCAGTCGAAGGCAAGGGGCTGGGAATCAGCCCCAGCATTTT. This codes for CASSRRQGAGNQPQHF.

The chain combines TRBV19 with TRBJ2-1, with 8 bases that match TRBD2. After removal of 3 bases from V and 6 bases from J, the junction contained 13 bases not matched to a gene. Germline CDR1 reads LNHDA; CDR2 reads SQIVND (reference sequence). The CDR3 length is 17 residues. The CDR3 is CASSIGIAGSDGNEQFF. The CDR3 DNA reads as TGTGCCAGTAGTATCGGGATAGCGGGGTCAGATGGCAATGAGCAGTTCTTC. The full variable domain, rest sourced from reference TRBV19 and TRBJ2-1, is DGGITQSPKYLFRKEGQNVTLSCEQNLNHDAMYWYRQDPGQGLRLIYYSQIVNDFQKGDIAEGYSVSREKKESFPLTVTSAQKNPTAFYLCASSIGIAGSDGNEQFFGPGTRLTVL.

J is TRBJ1-4 and V is TRBV19, with 8 positions matching TRBD1. The V gene's germline CDR1 is LNHDA and CDR2 SQIVND (reference sequence). This CDR3 contains 16 residues. With V trimmed by 6 bases and J by 8 bases, 14 bases remained unmatched. The CDR3 DNA is TGTGCCAGTAGCAGCCAGTGGACAGGGACAAGGGAAAAACTGTTTTTT. Translated: CASSSQWTGTREKLFF.

The CDR3: CASSRQGAGPKETQYF. The CDR3 DNA reads TGTGCCAGCAGCCGTCAGGGCGCAGGTCCCAAAGAGACCCAGTACTTC. V usage is TRBV7-9 and J usage is TRBJ2-5, with D tentatively TRBD1 (5 bases). V lost 5 bases and J 3 bases, leaving 19 bases between the germline ends. CDR3 size: 16 residues. CDR1 is SEHNR, CDR2 FQNEAQ, per germline (reference sequence).

This chain uses TRBV30 with TRBJ1-2, with 10 bases aligning to TRBD1. Germline-derived CDR1 and CDR2 are GTSNPN and SVGIG (reference sequence). After removal of 5 bases from V and 5 bases from J, the junction contained 2 bases not matched to a gene. The CDR3 is made up of 12 amino acids. The CDR3 here is CAWGQGGYGYTF. CDR3 coding DNA: TGTGCCTGGGGACAGGGGGGGTATGGCTACACCTTC.

This chain links TRBV10-1 with TRBJ2-2; a weak D match, TRBD2 (6 bases). Trimming removed 7 bases at V and 2 bases at J, with 11 bases between. The CDR3 covers 14 residues. Germline-derived CDR1 and CDR2 are WNHNN and SYGVQD (reference sequence). In DNA, the CDR3 is TGCGCCAGCACCAGGGAGGTCAACACCGGGGAGCTGTTTTTT. It codes for CASTREVNTGELFF.

The chain links TRBV7-2 to TRBJ1-3; D unclear. This CDR3 is 14 amino acids long. Per germline, CDR1 SGHTA and CDR2 FQGNSA. Trimming removed 0 bases from V and 2 bases from J, with 5 bases in between. Here the CDR3 reads CASSLAQAGNTIYF. Written as DNA, the CDR3 is TGTGCCAGCAGCTTAGCGCAGGCTGGAAACACCATATATTTT. Full variable domain (remainder filled in from reference TRBV7-2 and TRBJ1-3): GAGVSQSPSNKVTEKGKDVELRCDPISGHTALYWYRQSLGQGLEFLIYFQGNSAPDKSGLPSDRFSAERTGGSVSTLTIQRTQQEDSAVYLCASSLAQAGNTIYFGEGSWLTVV.

A single count supports this clonotype. In nucleotides, the CDR3 is TGTGCCAGCAGGACTCGTGCGGGGGTTTCCTACAATGAGCAGTTCTTC. It encodes CASRTRAGVSYNEQFF. The chain is built from TRBV5-8 and TRBJ2-1, with 7 bases that match TRBD2. CDR1 and CDR2 from the germline V gene are SGHTS and YDEGEE. The ends lost 5 bases at V and 1 base at J; junction bases unmatched: 9. The CDR3 loop spans 16 amino acids.

The chain has TRBV24-1 and TRBJ1-2, with TRBD1 identical over 12 bases. The germline gives CDR1 KGHDR, CDR2 SFDVKD. The V gene end was trimmed by 2 bases and the J gene end by 7 bases; junction bases not matched to a gene: 7. This CDR3 is 16 amino acids long. The CDR3 sequence is CATSDSGDRGLGGYTF. The CDR3 DNA is TGTGCCACCAGTGATTCAGGGGACAGGGGGCTTGGTGGCTACACCTTC.